The next 8 T cell receptor beta chains were all read from a single sample in a study of blood T cells in healthy people across ages (dated by TCRdb to the mid-2010s). To prepare the library, 5' RACE was applied. A second PCR of roughly 7 to 11 cycles was performed with a sample-barcoded 5' primer and a J-beta primer mix. In-frame beta chains were kept once TCRdb had trimmed the public reads at Q25 with fastp and called clones with MiXCR. Every entry covers one CDR3 protein and lists the most common genes and DNA from its rows. Recorded for this sample are around 1,800,000 distinct CDR3 sequences; roughly two fifths of them occurred a single time. Jointly, the top ten make up under 30% of the sample. The sequencing input was blood. These receptors were obtained from a human donor in good health.

This clonotype was observed a handful of times. The chain links TRBV7-2 to TRBJ2-7; D tentatively fits TRBD1 or TRBD2 (7 bases each). The CDR3 covers 16 residues. Deletions cut 5 bases from V and 0 bases from J, with 17 bases between. Germline V lookup: CDR1 SGHTA, CDR2 FQGNSA. The CDR3: CASSTRGGSDSYEQYF. Here the CDR3 DNA reads TGTGCCAGCAGCACCAGGGGGGGGTCAGACTCCTACGAGCAGTACTTC.

This clonotype was counted a few times. The chain links TRBV7-2 to TRBJ2-7; D is possibly TRBD2 (5 bases). CDR1 SGHTA and CDR2 FQGNSA come from the germline V gene. The CDR3 length is 16 residues. With 7 bases removed from V and 4 bases from J, the gap between germline ends came to 23 bases. The CDR3 loop reads CASTARMGVGVYEQYF. CDR3 nucleotide sequence: TGTGCCAGCACAGCACGTATGGGAGTCGGGGTATACGAGCAGTACTTC.

This clonotype was counted a few times. J is TRBJ1-2 and V is TRBV6-2 or TRBV6-3; D uncertain. The CDR3 is 11 amino acids. CDR1 and CDR2 from the germline V gene are MNHEY and SVGEGT. Trimming removed 7 bases at V and 9 bases at J, with 12 bases between. This chain's CDR3 is CASNHNDRYTF. CDR3 sequence (DNA): TGTGCCAGCAACCACAACGATCGCTACACCTTC.

In this sample, this clonotype turned up a few times. The DNA for the CDR3 is TGTGCCAGCAGCCAAGTGGGGACCGGTGGCAATGAGCAGTTCTTC. It yields the protein CASSQVGTGGNEQFF. The rearrangement uses TRBV3-1 and TRBJ2-1; possibly TRBD1 or TRBD2 for D (5 bases each). The CDR3 consists of 15 residues. Germline V gene lookup returns CDR1 LGHDT and CDR2 YNNKEL (reference sequence). Trimming left V 1 base short and J 6 bases short, with 13 bases between.

V is TRBV7-9 and J is TRBJ1-1; D is undetermined. Trimming removed 6 bases at V and 3 bases at J, with 5 bases between. The CDR3 spans 11 residues. The germline V gene has CDR1 SEHNR and CDR2 FQNEAQ (reference sequence). This CDR3 reads CASRIHTEAFF. CDR3 sequence (DNA): TGTGCCAGCAGGATCCACACTGAAGCTTTCTTT.

This clonotype has more than one count but fewer than ten. The rearrangement uses TRBV7-3 and TRBJ2-3, with TRBD1 matching 7 bases. CDR3 length: 15 residues. Germline CDR1 reads SGHTA; CDR2 reads FQGTGA. V shed 2 bases and J 5 bases; nucleotides not matched to a gene: 7. CDR3 protein: CASSLGLGTEDTQYF. CDR3 DNA sequence: TGTGCCAGCAGCTTAGGGCTCGGGACAGAAGATACGCAGTATTTT.

This chain connects TRBV7-2 to TRBJ1-1, with a possible D match to TRBD1 (5 bases). V dropped 1 base and J dropped 7 bases, with 13 bases sitting between them. The CDR3 consists of 14 residues. The germline CDR1 and CDR2 sequences are SGHTA and FQGNSA. In DNA form, the CDR3 reads TGTGCCAGCAGCTTAGGGGGCCGGGGCATTGAAGCTTTCTTT. Translation gives CASSLGGRGIEAFF.

Of note for this clonotype: A junction boundary mismatches the germline segment, possibly from a read error. This sequence joins TRBV7-2 and TRBJ2-7; D perhaps matches TRBD2 (5 bases). Germline V gives CDR1 SGHTA, CDR2 FQGNSA. The CDR3 covers 14 residues. The CDR3 nucleotides read TGTGCTAGCAGCTTCACCTCGGGAAACTACGAGCAGTACTTC. Amino acid sequence: CASSFTSGNYEQYF.